This TCR beta chain came from a study of response to subunit inactivated influenza vaccine. The ends were cut back, 2 bases at V and 3 bases at J, with 8 bases in the middle. CDR3 length: 13 amino acids. Germline V gives CDR1 SGHRS, CDR2 YFSETQ. TCRdb processed the RT-PCR reads anew with MiXCR; each CDR3 protein has one entry. This table has hundreds of thousands of distinct CDR3 sequences, about 8% appearing once. The rearrangement links TRBV5-1 to TRBJ1-1; the D is unclear. The TCR originated in a man between 50 and 69 years old who received an inactivated influenza vaccine. The specimen was PBMCs from blood, collected roughly 24 months after vaccination. CDR3 region: CASSFNGDTEAFF. The CDR3 DNA reads TGCGCCAGCAGCTTTAATGGGGACACTGAAGCTTTCTTT.